This is a list of T cell receptor beta chains from one sample in a study of T cell repertoires in MIS-A myocarditis. Only in-frame clones appear in the TCRdb table, and some are missing; sequencing was by immunoSEQ multiplex PCR. This table has 15,000 or so clones, 74% appearing once. The sequenced material came from left ventricle heart tissue obtained at autopsy. These receptors were collected from a man between 18 and 29 years old with fulminant myocarditis from multisystem inflammatory syndrome in adults (MIS-A) after COVID-19. Both conserved end residues are part of each CDR3. The D gene is left open where the match is weak. The listing skips clone size in some rows; elsewhere it reads once, few, many or a size class.

d_call: TRBD2; j_call: TRBJ2-3; clone_size: once; v_call: TRBV25-1; cdr3_nt: TGTGCCAGCAGTCGCCCAGCGGGGGTCGACACAGATACGCAGTATTTT; cdr3_aa: CASSRPAGVDTDTQYF
d_call: TRBD1; j_call: TRBJ1-2; clone_size: NA; v_call: TRBV7-2; cdr3_nt: TGTGCCAGCAGCTTTCAGGGGGCGAGCGGCTACACCTTC; cdr3_aa: CASSFQGASGYTF
d_call: NA; j_call: TRBJ2-7; clone_size: NA; v_call: TRBV11-1; cdr3_nt: TGTGCCAGCAGCTCCCTTTCAGGGAAAGACTACGAGCAGTACTTC; cdr3_aa: CASSSLSGKDYEQYF
d_call: TRBD1; j_call: TRBJ1-2; clone_size: NA; v_call: TRBV14; cdr3_nt: TGTGCCAGCAGCCGCCTTACAGGGGTCACGGACTATGGCTACACCTTC; cdr3_aa: CASSRLTGVTDYGYTF
d_call: NA; j_call: TRBJ2-1; clone_size: once; v_call: TRBV6-2/TRBV6-3; cdr3_nt: TGTGCCAGCAGTTACTCGGGTAGCAGGACACGAGTCGATGAGCAGTTCTTC; cdr3_aa: CASSYSGSRTRVDEQFF
d_call: TRBD2; j_call: TRBJ2-2; clone_size: NA; v_call: TRBV10-3; cdr3_nt: TGTGCCACCAACGACCCTGGTGCGGGAGGGCCCCGCACCGGGGAGCTGTTTTTT; cdr3_aa: CATNDPGAGGPRTGELFF
d_call: NA; j_call: TRBJ1-2; clone_size: NA; v_call: TRBV4-2; cdr3_nt: TGTGCCAGCAGCCAAGATATTATGAGGGGCGATGGCTACACCTTC; cdr3_aa: CASSQDIMRGDGYTF
d_call: NA; j_call: TRBJ2-3; clone_size: once; v_call: TRBV5-4; cdr3_nt: TGTGCCAGCAGCCCGGATGGGGTTAGCACAGATACGCAGTATTTT; cdr3_aa: CASSPDGVSTDTQYF
d_call: TRBD1; j_call: TRBJ1-5; clone_size: NA; v_call: TRBV11-2; cdr3_nt: TGTGCCAGCAGCCAGACAGGGGGAAGCAATCAGCCCCAGCATTTT; cdr3_aa: CASSQTGGSNQPQHF
d_call: TRBD2; j_call: TRBJ2-1; clone_size: NA; v_call: TRBV24-1; cdr3_nt: TGTGCCACCAGTGAACAACGGACTAGCGGGATGGGAGAGCAGTTCTTC; cdr3_aa: CATSEQRTSGMGEQFF
d_call: NA; j_call: TRBJ2-7; clone_size: NA; v_call: TRBV11-2; cdr3_nt: TGTGCCAGCAGCCTGACGCCGGGACTCCGAGCCTACGAGCAGTACTTC; cdr3_aa: CASSLTPGLRAYEQYF
d_call: NA; j_call: TRBJ1-1; clone_size: NA; v_call: TRBV23-1; cdr3_nt: TGCGCCAGCAGTCTCCGCCGGGACGACGAAGCTTTCTTT; cdr3_aa: CASSLRRDDEAFF
d_call: TRBD1; j_call: TRBJ2-5; clone_size: NA; v_call: TRBV23-1; cdr3_nt: TGCGCCAGCAGTCAATCGGCTGGGGCAGGGGGTTTAACAGAGACCCAGTACTTC; cdr3_aa: CASSQSAGAGGLTETQYF
d_call: TRBD1; j_call: TRBJ1-4; clone_size: NA; v_call: TRBV18; cdr3_nt: TGTGCCAGCTCACCACCGGGGCAGGGACAGGAAAAACTGTTTTTT; cdr3_aa: CASSPPGQGQEKLFF
d_call: NA; j_call: TRBJ2-2; clone_size: few; v_call: TRBV6-6; cdr3_nt: TGTGCCAGCAGTTACGGTTGGGCCCCCGGGGAGCTGTTTTTT; cdr3_aa: CASSYGWAPGELFF
d_call: NA; j_call: TRBJ2-1; clone_size: NA; v_call: TRBV9; cdr3_nt: TGTGCCAGCAGCGTAGGCCTAACTAGCAGCTCCTACAATGAGCAGTTCTTC; cdr3_aa: CASSVGLTSSSYNEQFF
d_call: NA; j_call: TRBJ1-1; clone_size: NA; v_call: TRBV7-8; cdr3_nt: TGTGCCAGCAGCCTAGCTCCATTGGGAACGACTGAAGCTTTCTTT; cdr3_aa: CASSLAPLGTTEAFF
d_call: NA; j_call: TRBJ2-2; clone_size: NA; v_call: TRBV19; cdr3_nt: TGTGCCAGTAGTAACCCGAACACCGGGGAGCTGTTTTTT; cdr3_aa: CASSNPNTGELFF
d_call: TRBD1; j_call: TRBJ2-7; clone_size: NA; v_call: TRBV15; cdr3_nt: TGTGCCACCAGCGAGGGACAGTCCTCCTACGAGCAGTACTTC; cdr3_aa: CATSEGQSSYEQYF
d_call: NA; j_call: TRBJ1-2; clone_size: NA; v_call: TRBV29-1; cdr3_nt: TGCAGCGTTGAAGAACAGGGCTATGGCTACACCTTC; cdr3_aa: CSVEEQGYGYTF
d_call: TRBD1; j_call: TRBJ1-1; clone_size: few; v_call: TRBV2; cdr3_nt: TGTGCCAGTGAGGGACAGAGGAACACTGAAGCTTTCTTT; cdr3_aa: CASEGQRNTEAFF
d_call: NA; j_call: TRBJ1-3; clone_size: few; v_call: TRBV4-1; cdr3_nt: TGCGCCAGCAGCAATATACAGGTCTCTGGAAACACCATATATTTT; cdr3_aa: CASSNIQVSGNTIYF